This T cell receptor (beta chain) stems from a study of cytomegalovirus exposure and HLA in healthy donors. Study conclusions and caveats: Presence/absence analysis assumed near-uniform sequencing depth across donors.

Unmatched junction bases numbered 3, after V lost 5 bases and J lost 2 bases. CDR1 MDHEN and CDR2 SYDVKM come from the germline V gene. This CDR3 comprises 14 residues. Use of 60 Vbeta and 13 Jbeta primers characterized the PCR. Data came from immunoSEQ multiplex PCR; TCRdb stores just in-frame clones and leaves some out. Its table lists about 67,000 clones. Comments on this clone: Its cognate antigen is unknown.

This sequence was found in a woman under 40 in good health and CMV-seronegative. Sequencing was done on a sample of PBMCs. V usage is TRBV28 and J usage is TRBJ2-5; TRBD1 matches 9 bases. DNA for the CDR3: TGTGCCAGCAGTGGACAGGGGCTACAAGAGACCCAGTACTTC. It is translated as CASSGQGLQETQYF.